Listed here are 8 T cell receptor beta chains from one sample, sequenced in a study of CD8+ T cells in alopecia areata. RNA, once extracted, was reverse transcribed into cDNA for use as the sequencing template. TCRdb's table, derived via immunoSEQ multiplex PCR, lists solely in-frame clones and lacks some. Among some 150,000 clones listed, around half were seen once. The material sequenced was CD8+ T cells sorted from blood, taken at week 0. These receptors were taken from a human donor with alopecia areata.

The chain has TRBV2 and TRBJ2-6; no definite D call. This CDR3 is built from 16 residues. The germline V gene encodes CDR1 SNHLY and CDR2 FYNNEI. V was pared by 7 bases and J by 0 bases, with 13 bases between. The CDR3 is CASIKTVDSGANVLTF. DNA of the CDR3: TGTGCCAGCATTAAAACCGTAGACTCTGGGGCCAACGTCCTGACTTTC.

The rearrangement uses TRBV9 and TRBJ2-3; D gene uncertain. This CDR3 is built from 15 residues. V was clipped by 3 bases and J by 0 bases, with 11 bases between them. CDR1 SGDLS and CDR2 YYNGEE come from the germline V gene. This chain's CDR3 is CASSEDISSTDTQYF. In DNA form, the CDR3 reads TGTGCCAGCAGCGAAGATATTTCAAGCACAGATACGCAGTATTTT.

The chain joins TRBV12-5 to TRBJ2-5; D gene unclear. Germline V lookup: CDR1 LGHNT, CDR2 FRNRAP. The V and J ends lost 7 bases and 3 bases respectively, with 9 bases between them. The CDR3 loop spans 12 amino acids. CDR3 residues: CASAVPEETQYF. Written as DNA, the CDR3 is TGTGCTAGTGCCGTCCCCGAAGAGACCCAGTACTTC. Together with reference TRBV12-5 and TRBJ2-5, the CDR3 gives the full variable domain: DARVTQTPRHKVTEMGQEVTMRCQPILGHNTVFWYRQTMMQGLELLAYFRNRAPLDDSGMPKDRFSAEMPDATLATLKIQPSEPRDSAVYFCASAVPEETQYFGPGTRLLVL.

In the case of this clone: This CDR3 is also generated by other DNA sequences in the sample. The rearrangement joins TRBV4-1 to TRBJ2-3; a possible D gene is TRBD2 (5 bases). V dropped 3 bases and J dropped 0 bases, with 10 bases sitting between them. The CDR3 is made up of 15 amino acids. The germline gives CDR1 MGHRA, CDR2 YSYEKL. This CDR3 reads CASSQRADSTDTQYF. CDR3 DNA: TGCGCCAGCAGCCAGCGAGCGGACAGCACAGATACGCAGTATTTT.

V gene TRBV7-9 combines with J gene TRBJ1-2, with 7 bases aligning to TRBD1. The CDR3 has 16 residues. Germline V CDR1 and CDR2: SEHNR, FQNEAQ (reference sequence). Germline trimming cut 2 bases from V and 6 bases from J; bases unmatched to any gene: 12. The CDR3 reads CASSLRIGQEVNGYTF. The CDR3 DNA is TGTGCCAGCAGCTTACGTATAGGACAGGAAGTAAATGGCTACACCTTC.

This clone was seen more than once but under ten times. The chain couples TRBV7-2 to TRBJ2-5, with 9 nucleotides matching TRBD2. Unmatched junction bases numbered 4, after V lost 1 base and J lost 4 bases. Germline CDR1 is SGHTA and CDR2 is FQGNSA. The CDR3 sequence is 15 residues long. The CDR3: CASSLGAGGGETQYF. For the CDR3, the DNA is TGTGCCAGCAGCTTAGGAGCGGGGGGAGGAGAGACCCAGTACTTC. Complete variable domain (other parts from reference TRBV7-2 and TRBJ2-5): GAGVSQSPSNKVTEKGKDVELRCDPISGHTALYWYRQSLGQGLEFLIYFQGNSAPDKSGLPSDRFSAERTGGSVSTLTIQRTQQEDSAVYLCASSLGAGGGETQYFGPGTRLLVL.

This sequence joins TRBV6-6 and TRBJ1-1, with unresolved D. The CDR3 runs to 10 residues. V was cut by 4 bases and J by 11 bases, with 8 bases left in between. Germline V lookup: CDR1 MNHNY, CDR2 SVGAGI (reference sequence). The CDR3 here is CASSFPPAFF. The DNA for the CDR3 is TGTGCCAGCAGTTTCCCCCCGGCTTTCTTT.

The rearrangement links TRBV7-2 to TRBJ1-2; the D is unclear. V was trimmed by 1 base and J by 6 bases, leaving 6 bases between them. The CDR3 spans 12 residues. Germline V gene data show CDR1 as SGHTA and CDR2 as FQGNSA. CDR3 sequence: CASSLGGNGYTF. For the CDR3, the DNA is TGTGCCAGCAGCTTAGGGGGAAATGGCTACACCTTC.